Shown below are 22 T cell receptor beta chains from a single sample sequenced in a study of T-cell reconstitution after alpha-beta-depleted transplantation in children. Preparation of the TCRbeta library used unique molecular identifiers. Using its own MiXCR run on the PCR reads, TCRdb lists one record per CDR3 protein. The sample carries some 150,000 distinct CDR3 sequences, 8.8% recorded once. The sample in question was PBMCs, mostly from graft donor cells, obtained 180 days after TCRalphabeta/CD19-depleted stem cell transplant. The source is a female patient aged 2 to 10 who had a stem cell transplant for congenital amegakaryocytic thrombocytopenia, so the T cells may come from the graft donor.

This clonotype was recorded a few times. The V call is TRBV10-3, the J call TRBJ2-7; possibly TRBD1 for D (6 bases). Germline CDR1 reads ENHRY; CDR2 reads SYGVKD. The germline V and J ends were trimmed by 4 bases and 7 bases, with 14 bases remaining between them. The CDR3 covers 13 residues. The CDR3 loop reads CAISGTAQGEQYF. CDR3 sequence (DNA): TGTGCCATCAGTGGGACAGCCCAGGGAGAGCAGTACTTC.

The chain combines TRBV6-1 with TRBJ2-4; the D gene is possibly TRBD1 (5 bases). The germline gives CDR1 MNHNS, CDR2 SASEGT. V was cut by 1 base and J by 0 bases, with 10 bases left in between. This CDR3 is 16 amino acids long. The CDR3 spells CASSEGRQLAKNIQYF. The CDR3 DNA follows: TGTGCCAGCAGTGAAGGGAGACAGCTAGCCAAAAACATTCAGTACTTC.

The count of this clonotype is one. The junction does not match germline at one end; this may be a read error. V and J are TRBV5-1 and TRBJ2-1; D may be TRBD1 (6 bases). The CDR3 length is 15 residues. Germline CDR1 and CDR2: SGHRS and YFSETQ. CDR3 amino acids: CASSLALGRGNEHFF. In DNA, the CDR3 is TGCGCCAGCAGCTTGGCGTTGGGCAGGGGAAATGAGCATTTCTTC.

Many counts were recorded for this clonotype. The V gene is TRBV27, the J gene TRBJ1-2; 7 nucleotides agree with TRBD1. Trimming took 9 bases from V and 8 from J; bases not matched to a gene: 6. The CDR3 is 11 residues long. The germline CDR1 and CDR2 sequences are MNHEY and SMNVEV (reference sequence). CDR3 protein: CASLRGRGYTF. For the CDR3, the DNA is TGTGCCAGTCTAAGGGGGCGAGGCTACACCTTC.

This clonotype was seen only a few times. V is TRBV12-3 or TRBV12-4 and J is TRBJ2-2; 10 bases map to TRBD1. There are 16 residues in the CDR3. V gave up 2 bases and J gave up 4 bases; unmatched junction bases: 4. CDR3 in amino acids: CASSLPRTGGTGELFF. The CDR3 coding sequence is TGTGCCAGCAGTTTACCAAGGACAGGGGGCACCGGGGAGCTGTTTTTT.

This clonotype was detected many times. V is TRBV28 and J is TRBJ2-5; either TRBD1 or TRBD2 may supply D (5 bases each). Trimming removed 2 bases at V and 4 bases at J, with 11 bases between. The germline CDR1 and CDR2 sequences are MDHEN and SYDVKM. The CDR3 spans 14 residues. CDR3 in amino acids: CASSLIGAPETQYF. The DNA for the CDR3 is TGTGCCAGCAGTTTAATCGGGGCCCCAGAGACCCAGTACTTC. The complete variable domain, with remaining parts taken from reference TRBV28 and TRBJ2-5, reads DVKVTQSSRYLVKRTGEKVFLECVQDMDHENMFWYRQDPGLGLRLIYFSYDVKMKEKGDIPEGYSVSREKKERFSLILESASTNQTSMYLCASSLIGAPETQYFGPGTRLLVL.

The rearrangement joins TRBV3-1 to TRBJ2-4, with D possibly matching TRBD1 (6 bases). CDR3 length: 19 residues. Germline V gene data show CDR1 as LGHDT and CDR2 as YNNKEL (reference sequence). Trimming removed 0 bases from V and 0 bases from J, with 18 bases in between. For the CDR3, the DNA is TGTGCCAGCAGCCAAGAAGGCCCAGGGGCGGAACTAGCCAAAAACATTCAGTACTTC. Its protein is CASSQEGPGAELAKNIQYF.

This clonotype was seen more than once but under ten times. V and J are TRBV20-1 and TRBJ2-7, with D possibly TRBD1 on 5 matching bases. The CDR3 sequence is 15 residues long. Germline assignment: CDR1 DFQATT and CDR2 SNEGSKA (reference sequence). Trimming shortened V by 0 bases and J by 4 bases, and 16 bases separated the two germline ends. In nucleotides, the CDR3 is TGCAGTGCTAGAGATGTTGGGGCCAGTATTTACGAGCAGTACTTC. The encoded protein is CSARDVGASIYEQYF.

This clonotype was found many times. The chain combines TRBV6-5 with TRBJ1-6; 7 nucleotides align to TRBD1. The trim removed 7 bases at V and 9 bases at J, leaving 9 bases unmatched. Germline CDR1 is MNHEY and CDR2 is SVGAGI. The CDR3 runs to 14 residues. The CDR3 DNA follows: TGTGCCAGCATCCCGGGACAGCTGGGTTCACCCCTCCACTTT. It is translated as CASIPGQLGSPLHF.

In its sample, this clonotype was seen many times. V usage is TRBV6-2 or TRBV6-3 and J usage is TRBJ2-1; D is undetermined. Trimming stripped 7 bases from V and 8 bases from J, with 15 bases between. This CDR3 contains 13 residues. Germline loops: CDR1 MNHEY, CDR2 SVGEGT. CDR3 sequence reads: CASTPRVAHEQFF. The CDR3 DNA reads TGTGCCAGCACTCCCCGAGTAGCCCATGAGCAGTTCTTC.

This clonotype was seen ten or more times. J is TRBJ2-1 and V is TRBV7-8; 9 bases are shared with TRBD2. Germline V gene lookup returns CDR1 SGHVS and CDR2 FQNEAQ. Losses at the gene ends were 5 bases for V and 3 bases for J; bases not matched to a gene: 17. This CDR3 spans 19 amino acids. The CDR3 sequence: CASSPRIKIAGANYNEQFF. The CDR3 region has the DNA TGTGCCAGCAGCCCCCGAATCAAGATAGCGGGAGCGAACTACAATGAGCAGTTCTTC.

As DNA, the CDR3 is TGCAGTGCTGTTTACAGGGGGCGAATTGCGAACACTGAAGCTTTCTTT. Translated, it gives CSAVYRGRIANTEAFF. V gene TRBV20-1 combines with J gene TRBJ1-1; TRBD1 aligns across 9 bases. Trimming at V came to 5 bases and at J to 1 base, leaving 11 bases not matched to a gene. The CDR3 consists of 16 residues. Germline loops: CDR1 DFQATT, CDR2 SNEGSKA (reference sequence).

This clonotype has ten or more counts. The rearrangement joins TRBV10-3 to TRBJ2-4, with D perhaps TRBD1 or TRBD2 (5 bases each). This CDR3 spans 15 amino acids. The germline gives CDR1 ENHRY, CDR2 SYGVKD. With 0 bases removed from V and 3 bases from J, the gap between germline ends came to 9 bases. In DNA form, the CDR3 reads TGTGCCATCAGTGAGTCGACAGAGGGCAAAAACATTCAGTACTTC. It codes for CAISESTEGKNIQYF.

The sample holds many counts of this clonotype. The rearrangement joins TRBV28 to TRBJ2-5, with 7 bases lining up with TRBD2. V lost 5 bases and J lost 2; bases outside the gene matches: 8. The CDR3 runs 15 residues. Per the germline V gene, CDR1 is MDHEN and CDR2 is SYDVKM. CDR3 residues: CASSPASGDQETQYF. The CDR3, as DNA: TGTGCCAGCAGTCCTGCTAGCGGAGATCAAGAGACCCAGTACTTC.

Many counts were recorded for this clonotype. The rearrangement joins TRBV6-1 to TRBJ2-3; 9 bases line up with TRBD2. The CDR3 extends over 18 amino acids. The V segment lost 5 bases and the J segment 3 bases; nucleotides outside the gene matches: 15. In germline, CDR1 is MNHNS, CDR2 SASEGT. CDR3 in DNA: TGTGCCAGCAGTAAACCGGGAACCTTTAGCGGGAGTACAGATACGCAGTATTTT. Translating it yields CASSKPGTFSGSTDTQYF.

This chain uses TRBV20-1 with TRBJ1-5, with 12 positions matching TRBD1. V was pared by 4 bases and J by 5 bases, with 6 bases of the junction left unmatched. This CDR3 contains 15 residues. Germline V gene data show CDR1 as DFQATT and CDR2 as SNEGSKA (reference sequence). CDR3 bases: TGCAGTGCTACCACCGGGACAGGGGGCGATCAGCCCCAGCATTTT. Its protein is CSATTGTGGDQPQHF.

This clonotype was recorded many times. The chain combines TRBV10-1 with TRBJ2-3; 11 nucleotides line up with TRBD2. Germline values: CDR1 WNHNN, CDR2 SYGVQD (reference sequence). Trimming at V came to 5 bases and at J to 4 bases, leaving 5 bases not matched to a gene. This CDR3 contains 15 residues. CDR3 sequence (DNA): TGCGCCAGCAGTACTAGCGGGAGTAGGGCAGATACGCAGTATTTT. Amino acids: CASSTSGSRADTQYF.

This clonotype came up many times. The chain links TRBV3-1 to TRBJ2-2, with D perhaps being TRBD1 or TRBD2 (6 bases each). The V end lost 3 bases, the J end lost 8 bases, and 13 bases lay between the germline ends. This CDR3 is 14 amino acids long. From germline, CDR1 is LGHDT and CDR2 YNNKEL (reference sequence). CDR3 nucleotides: TGTGCCAGCAGCCATTCCGGGGGCGAGGGGGAGCTGTTTTTT. This codes for CASSHSGGEGELFF.

This clonotype came up many times. DNA for the CDR3: TGTGCCAGCAGCTCCCGGACCCCCAGCTCCTACGAGCAGTACTTC. Translated, it gives CASSSRTPSSYEQYF. The rearrangement links TRBV13 to TRBJ2-7; D not certain. Trimming took off 4 bases at V and 0 bases at J, with 13 bases between the two ends. This CDR3 is built from 15 residues. Germline CDR1 PRHDT, CDR2 FYEKMQ (reference sequence).

This clonotype came up a few times. The J gene is TRBJ2-5, the V gene TRBV3-1; 9 bases agree with TRBD2. Germline CDR1 is LGHDT and CDR2 is YNNKEL (reference sequence). The V and J ends lost 6 bases and 3 bases, in that order; junction bases with no gene match: 2. The CDR3 runs to 13 residues. CDR3 bases: TGTGCCAGCAGTCGACTAGCGGAAGAGACCCAGTACTTC. It yields the protein CASSRLAEETQYF.

V and J are TRBV12-3 or TRBV12-4 and TRBJ2-3, with 13 bases that match TRBD2. The J segment lost 4 bases and the V segment lost 6 bases, leaving 4 bases of the junction unmatched. This CDR3 comprises 15 residues. The CDR3 reads CASSGLAGVPDTQYF. CDR3 DNA: TGTGCCAGCAGCGGACTAGCGGGAGTTCCAGATACGCAGTATTTT.

This clonotype was seen a few times. The chain couples TRBV5-1 to TRBJ1-2; D is uncertain. CDR3 length equals 15 residues. Germline assignment: CDR1 SGHRS and CDR2 YFSETQ. V was clipped by 0 bases and J by 3 bases, with 12 bases between them. Here the CDR3 reads CASSLVLGSDYGYTF. The CDR3 bases are TGCGCCAGCAGCTTGGTTCTGGGATCGGACTATGGCTACACCTTC.